Presented here are 23 T cell receptor beta chains from one specimen sequenced in a study of T cells in Graves' hyperthyroidism and ophthalmopathy (dated by TCRdb to about 2019). The receptor library was made with multiplex PCR. Reads for this sample came from an Illumina HiSeq 2000. Amplification of TCR beta CDR3 regions was carried out from RNA transcripts. The TCR CDR3 was subjected to a first round of RT-PCR using the HTBI primer set and the Qiagen OneStep RT-PCR kit. The public reads were reanalyzed by TCRdb: fastp trimming at Q25, MiXCR alignment, in-frame beta chains only. CDR3 protein duplicates are merged, each entry listing the most common genes and DNA. This sample lists some 760,000 distinct CDR3 sequences; 13% to 15% were detected once. In total, the top ten clones hold roughly 10% of the sample. The material sequenced was blood. These receptors originate from a woman aged 18-35 years with Graves' hyperthyroidism.

In its sample, this clonotype was seen a few times. The chain carries TRBV24-1 and TRBJ2-1, with TRBD2 matching 11 bases. Germline V gives CDR1 KGHDR, CDR2 SFDVKD. V shed 4 bases, J shed 4 bases, and the junction held 2 bases outside the gene matches. The CDR3 totals 15 residues. The CDR3 DNA is TGTGCCACCAGTGAAGGGACTAGCGGTTACAATGAGCAGTTCTTC. The encoded protein is CATSEGTSGYNEQFF.

The sample holds many counts of this clonotype. V usage is TRBV28 and J usage is TRBJ2-1; TRBD1 agrees at 7 bases. The ends lost 1 base at V and 4 bases at J; junction bases unmatched: 13. This CDR3 contains 18 residues. Germline CDR1 and CDR2: MDHEN and SYDVKM. The chain's CDR3 is CASSLFSWYGTAYNEQFF. The CDR3 DNA follows: TGTGCCAGCAGTTTATTCTCCTGGTACGGGACAGCTTACAATGAGCAGTTCTTC.

This clonotype has ten or more counts. The rearrangement joins TRBV12-3 or TRBV12-4 to TRBJ2-3, with 7 bases identical to TRBD2. V lost 7 bases and J lost 4; bases outside the gene matches: 11. CDR3 length: 15 residues. The CDR3 DNA reads as TGTGCCAGCACCCGGTGGGGGGGGTTGGCAGATACGCAGTATTTT. Translation gives CASTRWGGLADTQYF.

In its sample, this clonotype was seen once. The chain joins TRBV6-5 to TRBJ2-1; D is perhaps TRBD1 (6 bases). Per germline, CDR1 MNHEY and CDR2 SVGAGI. CDR3 length: 14 amino acids. V was clipped by 4 bases and J by 10 bases, with 17 bases between them. The CDR3 bases are TGTGCCAGCAGTTTACAGTACAGGGTTTGGGAGCAGTTCTTC. Translation gives CASSLQYRVWEQFF.

This clonotype was observed many times. V and J are TRBV13 and TRBJ2-3; D may be TRBD2 (5 bases). V was trimmed by 5 bases and J by 8 bases, leaving 11 bases between them. CDR1 is PRHDT, CDR2 FYEKMQ, per germline (reference sequence). The CDR3 totals 12 residues. This CDR3 reads CASSHGRGTQYF. The CDR3 nucleotides read TGTGCCAGCAGCCACGGACGGGGTACGCAGTATTTT. Full variable domain (rest looked up from reference TRBV13 and TRBJ2-3): AAGVIQSPRHLIKEKRETATLKCYPIPRHDTVYWYQQGPGQDPQFLISFYEKMQSDKGSIPDRFSAQQFSDYHSELNMSSLELGDSALYFCASSHGRGTQYFGPGTRLTVL.

This clonotype has at least ten counts. At one boundary the junction diverges from the germline segment, which might be a read error. The chain couples TRBV7-2 to TRBJ2-7, with 15 bases matching TRBD2. This CDR3 region has 17 residues. The germline CDR1 and CDR2 sequences are SGHTA and FQGNSA. The CDR3, as DNA: TGTGCCAGCAGTTTAGGACTAGCGGGAGGGAGCTCCTACGAGCAGTACTTC. It encodes CASSLGLAGGSSYEQYF.

This clonotype was counted only a few times. V gene TRBV10-3 combines with J gene TRBJ2-1; TRBD1 or TRBD2 may be the D gene (5 bases each). Trimming removed 4 bases from V and 1 base from J, with 17 bases in between. This CDR3 has 17 amino acids. The germline CDR1 and CDR2 sequences are ENHRY and SYGVKD. CDR3 DNA sequence: TGTGCCATCAGTGGAGGGGCCCCAGTTGGTTCCTACAATGAGCAGTTCTTC. This gives the protein CAISGGAPVGSYNEQFF.

With regard to this clonotype: This could be a read error, since a much larger clone is one nucleotide away. The chain combines TRBV7-8 with TRBJ1-1; no reliable D call. Trimming pared 4 bases from V and 4 bases from J, leaving 16 bases between. There are 15 residues in the CDR3. Germline assignment: CDR1 SGHVS and CDR2 FQNEAQ. The chain's CDR3 is CASSSLGSSGTEAFF. The CDR3, as DNA: TGTGCCAGCAGCTCCTTGGGCTCATCGGGCACTGAAGCTTTCTTT.

This clonotype appeared a few times. V is TRBV6-6 and J is TRBJ2-1, with D possibly TRBD2 on 6 matching bases. Germline CDR1 reads MNHNY; CDR2 reads SVGAGI (reference sequence). The CDR3 length is 15 residues. V dropped 2 bases and J dropped 1 base, with 9 bases sitting between them. The CDR3 nucleotides read TGTGCCAGCAGTTACCGCGGGGCATCCTACAATGAGCAGTTCTTC. It yields the protein CASSYRGASYNEQFF.

The gene calls are TRBV6-1 and TRBJ1-3; tentative D call: TRBD1 (5 bases). There are 13 residues in the CDR3. Germline lookup yields CDR1 MNHNS and CDR2 SASEGT. Trimming removed 10 bases at V and 9 bases at J, with 19 bases between. This CDR3 is CATIRAPGSTIYF. CDR3 DNA sequence: TGTGCCACCATCAGGGCGCCTGGCAGCACCATATATTTT.

Concerning this clonotype itself: A much larger clonotype is one base distant, so this may be a read error. The CDR3 bases are TGTGCCAGCAGCCCGTTGGCGGGAGAGTCCTACAATGAGCGGTTCTTC. Translation: CASSPLAGESYNERFF. The genes are TRBV7-9 and TRBJ2-1, with TRBD2 matching over 7 bases. The CDR3 contains 16 residues. Per germline, CDR1 SEHNR and CDR2 FQNEAQ (reference sequence).

This clonotype showed up just a few times. J is TRBJ1-1 and V is TRBV10-3; maybe TRBD1 (6 bases). The CDR3 runs 13 residues. V was clipped by 7 bases and J by 6 bases, with 15 bases between them. CDR1 and CDR2 from the germline V gene are ENHRY and SYGVKD. The CDR3 reads CAIKNRDGAEAFF. The CDR3 DNA follows: TGTGCCATCAAGAACAGGGATGGAGCTGAAGCTTTCTTT.

There are a few counts of this clonotype. This chain joins TRBV6-9 and TRBJ2-1; TRBD2 is a possible D gene (6 bases). From germline, CDR1 is MNHGY and CDR2 SVAAGI. The V gene lost 7 bases and the J gene lost 2 bases, with 15 bases spanning the gap. The CDR3 covers 15 residues. Here the CDR3 reads CASNLRDGAYNEQFF. In nucleotides, the CDR3 is TGTGCCAGCAATTTGCGGGACGGCGCCTACAATGAGCAGTTCTTC.

The CDR3 loop reads CASSPRDRSGTEAFF. CDR3 sequence (DNA): TGTGCCAGCAGCCCAAGGGACAGGTCGGGCACTGAAGCTTTCTTT. The chain uses TRBV7-2 and TRBJ1-1, with 8 bases that match TRBD1. From germline, CDR1 is SGHTA and CDR2 FQGNSA. V trimming: 5 bases; J trimming: 4 bases; junction bases outside the gene matches: 9. This CDR3 is 15 amino acids long.

This clonotype was observed a few times. Written as DNA, the CDR3 is TGTGCCAGCCGCTTAAGGGGAGGTGAGCAGTTCTTC. It is translated as CASRLRGGEQFF. The chain carries TRBV6-2 or TRBV6-3 and TRBJ2-1; D may be TRBD2 (6 bases). CDR3 length equals 12 residues. Trimming left V 8 bases short and J 9 bases short, with 14 bases between. The germline V gene has CDR1 MNHEY and CDR2 SVGEGT.

This clonotype was counted ten times or more. J is TRBJ2-7 and V is TRBV12-3 or TRBV12-4, with D tentatively TRBD2 (6 bases). CDR3 size: 15 residues. V was shortened by 1 base and J by 2 bases, with 12 bases between the two germline ends. The CDR3 nucleotides are TGTGCCAGCAGTTTAGTAGGAGGGAGTCCCTACGAGCAGTACTTC. It codes for CASSLVGGSPYEQYF.

Details on this clonotype: A much bigger clone sits one base away, suggesting this may be a read error. The rearrangement links TRBV11-2 to TRBJ2-1, with 10 bases aligning to TRBD2. Losses at the gene ends were 1 base for V and 12 bases for J; bases not matched to a gene: 9. The germline V gene has CDR1 SGHAT and CDR2 FQNNGV. This CDR3 contains 15 residues. CDR3 sequence (DNA): TGTGCCAGCAGCTTAGCTCTAGCGGGAGAATATGGGCAGTTCTTC. Translation: CASSLALAGEYGQFF.

Ten or more counts support this clonotype. The V call is TRBV6-1, the J call TRBJ2-2; 11 bases match TRBD2. From germline, CDR1 is MNHNS and CDR2 SASEGT. The CDR3 has 16 residues. Trimming cost V 7 bases and J 3 bases; bases outside gene matches: 7. This CDR3 is CASKERTSGYTGELFF. As DNA, the CDR3 is TGTGCCAGCAAGGAGAGGACTAGCGGGTACACCGGGGAGCTGTTTTTT.

This clonotype was observed once. The chain uses TRBV27 and TRBJ2-1; D unresolved. Looked up from germline, CDR1 is MNHEY and CDR2 is SMNVEV (reference sequence). The CDR3 length is 11 residues. V lost 10 bases and J 11 bases, leaving 15 bases between the germline ends. The CDR3, as DNA: TGTGCCACCCGAAACCCCGGTCAGCAGTTCTTC. It is translated as CATRNPGQQFF.

This clonotype was seen ten or more times. V is TRBV20-1 and J is TRBJ2-3, with a weak D call TRBD2 (5 bases). V was cut by 1 base and J by 1 base, with 12 bases left in between. The germline CDR1 and CDR2 sequences are DFQATT and SNEGSKA (reference sequence). The CDR3 loop spans 15 amino acids. The CDR3 DNA follows: TGCAGTGCTAGAGCAGCGGTAGGCCGCACAGATACGCAGTATTTT. This gives the protein CSARAAVGRTDTQYF.

This clonotype was observed a handful of times. This chain uses TRBV2 with TRBJ1-2; no definite D call. CDR3 length equals 14 residues. CDR1 is SNHLY, CDR2 FYNNEI, per germline. The V gene lost 6 bases and the J gene lost 8 bases, with 19 bases spanning the gap. CDR3 amino acids: CASRGRYMAEGYTF. CDR3 in DNA: TGTGCCAGCAGGGGTCGGTATATGGCGGAGGGCTACACCTTC.

At least ten counts were recorded for this clonotype. The chain recombines TRBV11-2 with TRBJ2-3, with 16 bases matching TRBD2. With 5 bases clipped from V and 3 bases from J, the junction kept 14 bases outside the gene matches. Germline V gene sequence: CDR1 SGHAT, CDR2 FQNNGV. The CDR3 contains 20 residues. This CDR3 reads CASSTVRGLAGGGKTDTQYF. CDR3 nucleotides: TGTGCCAGCAGCACGGTGCGGGGACTAGCGGGAGGGGGGAAAACAGATACGCAGTATTTT.

This clonotype was counted a few times. The genes are TRBV7-9 and TRBJ2-3; D gene unclear. The CDR3 runs 16 residues. CDR1 SEHNR and CDR2 FQNEAQ come from the germline V gene (reference sequence). V lost 3 bases and J lost 1, with 14 bases in between. The CDR3: CASSFLLRSGTDTQYF. CDR3 DNA sequence: TGTGCCAGCAGCTTTCTGCTCCGGTCGGGCACAGATACGCAGTATTTT.